This T cell receptor beta chain was captured in a study of shared clonotypes between healthy human individuals. The data were produced by immunoSEQ multiplex PCR, yet TCRdb's version contains in-frame clones alone and is incomplete. The profile shows 230,000 or so clones, 50% to 80% of them singletons. CDR1 is ENHRY and CDR2 is SYGVKD in the germline V gene. The CDR3 sequence is 16 residues long. The ends lost 4 bases at V and 4 bases at J; junction bases unmatched: 9. The V and J genes are TRBV10-3 and TRBJ2-5, with 10 bases that match TRBD2. This clonotype was sampled from a man in his thirties or forties in good health. The sample comprised memory CD4+ T cells sorted from blood. Subset indicated: CD45RA-negative fraction. CDR3 loop: CAISGTGTSVIETQYF. CDR3 DNA sequence: TGTGCCATCAGTGGCACCGGGACTAGCGTCATAGAGACCCAGTACTTC.